These T cell receptor beta chains were read from a single sample in a study of cytomegalovirus exposure and HLA in healthy donors. Profiling relied on immunoSEQ multiplex PCR, and the TCRdb table lists in-frame clones only, not all of them. The table has some 130,000 clones, roughly four fifths seen once. Material for sequencing was PBMCs. These receptors were obtained from a woman in her forties in good health and CMV-seropositive. CDR3s include the opening cysteine and the closing phenylalanine or tryptophan. Fields, in order: J gene, V gene, clone size, D gene, CDR3 DNA, CDR3 protein. The D gene is left open where the match is weak. Clone size is not always given. Where it is, it says once, few, many or a class for expanded clones.

j_gene: TRBJ2-5; v_gene: TRBV10-1; abundance: NA; d_gene: TRBD2; CDR3nt: TGCGCCAGCAGTGAGCTAGCGGTGAGAGAGACCCAGTACTTC; CDR3aa: CASSELAVRETQYF
j_gene: TRBJ2-7; v_gene: TRBV9; abundance: NA; d_gene: TRBD2; CDR3nt: TGTGCCAGCAGCGTAGGTTCTAGCGGGAGACACGAGCAGTACTTC; CDR3aa: CASSVGSSGRHEQYF
j_gene: TRBJ1-1; v_gene: TRBV5-6; abundance: NA; d_gene: NA; CDR3nt: TGTGCCAGCAGCTTGGGACAGAGTGAAGCTTTCTTT; CDR3aa: CASSLGQSEAFF
j_gene: TRBJ1-2; v_gene: TRBV5-1; abundance: NA; d_gene: TRBD1; CDR3nt: TGCGCCAGCAGCCTGACCGGGACAGACTATGGCTACACCTTC; CDR3aa: CASSLTGTDYGYTF
j_gene: TRBJ2-7; v_gene: TRBV28; abundance: NA; d_gene: NA; CDR3nt: TGTGCCATAAAAGGAGGGCTTACCTACGAGCAGTACTTC; CDR3aa: CAIKGGLTYEQYF
j_gene: TRBJ2-7; v_gene: TRBV7-2; abundance: NA; d_gene: NA; CDR3nt: TGTGCCAGCACCCCAGAGGACTACTCCTACGAGCAGTACTTC; CDR3aa: CASTPEDYSYEQYF
j_gene: TRBJ1-3; v_gene: TRBV11-2; abundance: NA; d_gene: NA; CDR3nt: TGTGCCAGCAGCTTCTACTCTGGAAACACCATATATTTT; CDR3aa: CASSFYSGNTIYF
j_gene: TRBJ2-7; v_gene: TRBV9; abundance: NA; d_gene: TRBD2; CDR3nt: TGTGCCAGCAGCGTAGATCCGACTAGCGGGAGTTTCGGCGAGCAGTACTTC; CDR3aa: CASSVDPTSGSFGEQYF
j_gene: TRBJ1-2; v_gene: TRBV7-6; abundance: NA; d_gene: TRBD1; CDR3nt: TGTGCCAGCAGCCAGGGGACAGCCGGCGGCTACACCTTC; CDR3aa: CASSQGTAGGYTF
j_gene: TRBJ1-5; v_gene: TRBV25-1; abundance: few; d_gene: NA; CDR3nt: TGTGCCAGCAGTGAATTGGGCACAGGTCAGCCCCAGCATTTT; CDR3aa: CASSELGTGQPQHF
j_gene: TRBJ2-7; v_gene: TRBV23-1; abundance: NA; d_gene: TRBD1; CDR3nt: TGCGCCAGCAGTCATCCGACAGGGGACGAGCAGTACTTC; CDR3aa: CASSHPTGDEQYF
j_gene: TRBJ1-5; v_gene: TRBV6-5; abundance: NA; d_gene: NA; CDR3nt: TGTGCCAGCAGTTACGACGGAGATCAGCCCCAGCATTTT; CDR3aa: CASSYDGDQPQHF
j_gene: TRBJ2-7; v_gene: TRBV6-5; abundance: NA; d_gene: NA; CDR3nt: TGTGCCAGCAGCGAATCAACAGGGCCCTACGAGCAGTACTTC; CDR3aa: CASSESTGPYEQYF
j_gene: TRBJ2-7; v_gene: TRBV4-3; abundance: NA; d_gene: TRBD2; CDR3nt: TGCGCCAGCAGCCACGGACTAGCCTACGAGCAGTACTTC; CDR3aa: CASSHGLAYEQYF
j_gene: TRBJ2-7; v_gene: TRBV28; abundance: NA; d_gene: TRBD2; CDR3nt: TGTGCCAGCAGTCCGATCGCTAGCGGAGGCTACGAGCAGTACTTC; CDR3aa: CASSPIASGGYEQYF
j_gene: TRBJ2-3; v_gene: TRBV28; abundance: NA; d_gene: TRBD2; CDR3nt: TGTGCCAGCAGTTTTAGCGGGACTAGCACAGATACGCAGTATTTT; CDR3aa: CASSFSGTSTDTQYF
j_gene: TRBJ1-1; v_gene: TRBV27; abundance: NA; d_gene: NA; CDR3nt: TGTGCCAGCAGTTGGTCAGGGAACACTGAAGCTTTCTTT; CDR3aa: CASSWSGNTEAFF
j_gene: TRBJ1-1; v_gene: TRBV9; abundance: few; d_gene: NA; CDR3nt: TGTGCCAGCAGCGTAGGACAGAGCACTGAAGCTTTCTTT; CDR3aa: CASSVGQSTEAFF
j_gene: TRBJ1-1; v_gene: TRBV4-1; abundance: few; d_gene: TRBD1; CDR3nt: TGCGCCAGCAGGGGACAGCACTTAACTGAAGCTTTCTTT; CDR3aa: CASRGQHLTEAFF
j_gene: TRBJ2-7; v_gene: TRBV7-9; abundance: NA; d_gene: NA; CDR3nt: TGTGCCAGCAGCCCCGACGGGGGAGTTCAGCGTTACGAGCAGTACTTC; CDR3aa: CASSPDGGVQRYEQYF
j_gene: TRBJ1-4; v_gene: TRBV10-3; abundance: NA; d_gene: NA; CDR3nt: TGTGCCATCAGTGAGTCACGAGGGGGTTTGGATGAAAAACTGTTTTTT; CDR3aa: CAISESRGGLDEKLFF
j_gene: TRBJ1-6; v_gene: TRBV10-3; abundance: NA; d_gene: NA; CDR3nt: TGTGCCATCAGCTTACAGGAACACAATTCACCCCTCCACTTT; CDR3aa: CAISLQEHNSPLHF
j_gene: TRBJ2-2; v_gene: TRBV28; abundance: NA; d_gene: NA; CDR3nt: TGTGCCAGCACCGAGACCGGGGAGCTGTTTTTT; CDR3aa: CASTETGELFF
j_gene: TRBJ2-1; v_gene: TRBV7-9; abundance: NA; d_gene: NA; CDR3nt: TGTGCCAGCAGCGACAGGTCGTCCTACAATGAGCAGTTCTTC; CDR3aa: CASSDRSSYNEQFF
j_gene: TRBJ2-7; v_gene: TRBV5-6; abundance: NA; d_gene: TRBD2; CDR3nt: TGTGCCAGCAGCCGCGGGACTAGCGAGACCTACGAGCAGTACTTC; CDR3aa: CASSRGTSETYEQYF
j_gene: TRBJ2-1; v_gene: TRBV5-6; abundance: NA; d_gene: NA; CDR3nt: TGTGCCAGCAGCTTGGCCCGGGTGGTTGAGTTCTTC; CDR3aa: CASSLARVVEFF
j_gene: TRBJ1-4; v_gene: TRBV5-6; abundance: NA; d_gene: NA; CDR3nt: TGTGCCAGCAGCCTGGGAGTGGGTAGGCGAGGAACTAATGAAAAACTGTTTTTT; CDR3aa: CASSLGVGRRGTNEKLFF
j_gene: TRBJ2-5; v_gene: TRBV6-6; abundance: NA; d_gene: NA; CDR3nt: TGTGCCCTAGGAGGGGTACAGACCCAGTACTTC; CDR3aa: CALGGVQTQYF
j_gene: TRBJ2-1; v_gene: TRBV4-1; abundance: NA; d_gene: NA; CDR3nt: TGCGCCAGCAGCCAAGTGGGGGGAAGCTCCTACAATGAGCAGTTCTTC; CDR3aa: CASSQVGGSSYNEQFF
j_gene: TRBJ1-1; v_gene: TRBV5-8; abundance: NA; d_gene: NA; CDR3nt: TGTGCCAGCAGCTGGGAGCCGGGCACTGAAGCTTTCTTT; CDR3aa: CASSWEPGTEAFF
j_gene: TRBJ1-4; v_gene: TRBV18; abundance: NA; d_gene: NA; CDR3nt: TGTGCCAGCTCACCACCGCGCGGGTCAGCAACTAATGAAAAACTGTTTTTT; CDR3aa: CASSPPRGSATNEKLFF
j_gene: TRBJ1-2; v_gene: TRBV18; abundance: NA; d_gene: TRBD1; CDR3nt: TGTGCCAGCTCACCCGGGAACAGGGGGCAGCTTTCACACTACACCTTC; CDR3aa: CASSPGNRGQLSHYTF
j_gene: TRBJ1-2; v_gene: TRBV23-1; abundance: NA; d_gene: TRBD1; CDR3nt: TGCGCCAGCACCTACGCCACCTTCTGCCCGGGACAGGGGATGAGGAACTATGGCTACACCTTC; CDR3aa: CASTYATFCPGQGMRNYGYTF
j_gene: TRBJ1-6; v_gene: TRBV7-3; abundance: NA; d_gene: TRBD1; CDR3nt: TGTGCCAGCAGCTCCGGGCCAGGGGGGCGGGATTCACCCCTCCACTTT; CDR3aa: CASSSGPGGRDSPLHF
j_gene: TRBJ1-3; v_gene: TRBV6-1; abundance: NA; d_gene: NA; CDR3nt: TGTGCCAGCAGTGAAATACAGAGCTCTGGAAACACCATATATTTT; CDR3aa: CASSEIQSSGNTIYF
j_gene: TRBJ1-2; v_gene: TRBV5-1; abundance: NA; d_gene: TRBD1; CDR3nt: TGCGCCAGCAGCCCGGCCGGGACAGGGGGCAACTACATCTTC; CDR3aa: CASSPAGTGGNYIF
j_gene: TRBJ2-7; v_gene: TRBV19; abundance: NA; d_gene: TRBD2; CDR3nt: TGTGCCAGTGCCGGGACTAGCGGGAGCCGCGAGCAGTACTTC; CDR3aa: CASAGTSGSREQYF
j_gene: TRBJ2-5; v_gene: TRBV28; abundance: once; d_gene: TRBD1; CDR3nt: TGTGCCAGCAGCCAGACGGCAGGGGGTTTGGGGCAAGAGACCCAGTACTTC; CDR3aa: CASSQTAGGLGQETQYF
j_gene: TRBJ2-3; v_gene: TRBV30; abundance: NA; d_gene: NA; CDR3nt: TGTGCCTGGAGTCTCACGGCAGCGAGATCCACAGATACGCAGTATTTT; CDR3aa: CAWSLTAARSTDTQYF
j_gene: TRBJ2-7; v_gene: TRBV27; abundance: NA; d_gene: NA; CDR3nt: TGTGCCAGCAGTTTGGGGCTAACCGCCTACGAGCAGTACTTC; CDR3aa: CASSLGLTAYEQYF
j_gene: TRBJ2-5; v_gene: TRBV7-7; abundance: few; d_gene: NA; CDR3nt: TGTGCTAGCAGCCGCGTGAGGGAGGCCGAGACCCAGTACTTC; CDR3aa: CASSRVREAETQYF
j_gene: TRBJ2-1; v_gene: TRBV2; abundance: NA; d_gene: TRBD2; CDR3nt: TGTGCCAGCTCTCGGGGGGGCCTCAATGAGCAGTTCTTC; CDR3aa: CASSRGGLNEQFF